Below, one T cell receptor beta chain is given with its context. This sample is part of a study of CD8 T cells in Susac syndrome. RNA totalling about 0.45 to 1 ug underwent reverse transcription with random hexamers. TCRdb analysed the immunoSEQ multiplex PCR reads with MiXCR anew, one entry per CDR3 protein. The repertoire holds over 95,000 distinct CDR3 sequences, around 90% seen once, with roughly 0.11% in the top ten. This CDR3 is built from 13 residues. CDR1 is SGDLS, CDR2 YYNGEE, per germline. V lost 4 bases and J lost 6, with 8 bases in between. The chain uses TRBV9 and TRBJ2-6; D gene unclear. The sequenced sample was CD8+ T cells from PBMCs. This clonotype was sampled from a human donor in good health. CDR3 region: CASSHDLANVLTF. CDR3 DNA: TGTGCCAGCAGCCACGACCTGGCCAACGTCCTGACTTTC.